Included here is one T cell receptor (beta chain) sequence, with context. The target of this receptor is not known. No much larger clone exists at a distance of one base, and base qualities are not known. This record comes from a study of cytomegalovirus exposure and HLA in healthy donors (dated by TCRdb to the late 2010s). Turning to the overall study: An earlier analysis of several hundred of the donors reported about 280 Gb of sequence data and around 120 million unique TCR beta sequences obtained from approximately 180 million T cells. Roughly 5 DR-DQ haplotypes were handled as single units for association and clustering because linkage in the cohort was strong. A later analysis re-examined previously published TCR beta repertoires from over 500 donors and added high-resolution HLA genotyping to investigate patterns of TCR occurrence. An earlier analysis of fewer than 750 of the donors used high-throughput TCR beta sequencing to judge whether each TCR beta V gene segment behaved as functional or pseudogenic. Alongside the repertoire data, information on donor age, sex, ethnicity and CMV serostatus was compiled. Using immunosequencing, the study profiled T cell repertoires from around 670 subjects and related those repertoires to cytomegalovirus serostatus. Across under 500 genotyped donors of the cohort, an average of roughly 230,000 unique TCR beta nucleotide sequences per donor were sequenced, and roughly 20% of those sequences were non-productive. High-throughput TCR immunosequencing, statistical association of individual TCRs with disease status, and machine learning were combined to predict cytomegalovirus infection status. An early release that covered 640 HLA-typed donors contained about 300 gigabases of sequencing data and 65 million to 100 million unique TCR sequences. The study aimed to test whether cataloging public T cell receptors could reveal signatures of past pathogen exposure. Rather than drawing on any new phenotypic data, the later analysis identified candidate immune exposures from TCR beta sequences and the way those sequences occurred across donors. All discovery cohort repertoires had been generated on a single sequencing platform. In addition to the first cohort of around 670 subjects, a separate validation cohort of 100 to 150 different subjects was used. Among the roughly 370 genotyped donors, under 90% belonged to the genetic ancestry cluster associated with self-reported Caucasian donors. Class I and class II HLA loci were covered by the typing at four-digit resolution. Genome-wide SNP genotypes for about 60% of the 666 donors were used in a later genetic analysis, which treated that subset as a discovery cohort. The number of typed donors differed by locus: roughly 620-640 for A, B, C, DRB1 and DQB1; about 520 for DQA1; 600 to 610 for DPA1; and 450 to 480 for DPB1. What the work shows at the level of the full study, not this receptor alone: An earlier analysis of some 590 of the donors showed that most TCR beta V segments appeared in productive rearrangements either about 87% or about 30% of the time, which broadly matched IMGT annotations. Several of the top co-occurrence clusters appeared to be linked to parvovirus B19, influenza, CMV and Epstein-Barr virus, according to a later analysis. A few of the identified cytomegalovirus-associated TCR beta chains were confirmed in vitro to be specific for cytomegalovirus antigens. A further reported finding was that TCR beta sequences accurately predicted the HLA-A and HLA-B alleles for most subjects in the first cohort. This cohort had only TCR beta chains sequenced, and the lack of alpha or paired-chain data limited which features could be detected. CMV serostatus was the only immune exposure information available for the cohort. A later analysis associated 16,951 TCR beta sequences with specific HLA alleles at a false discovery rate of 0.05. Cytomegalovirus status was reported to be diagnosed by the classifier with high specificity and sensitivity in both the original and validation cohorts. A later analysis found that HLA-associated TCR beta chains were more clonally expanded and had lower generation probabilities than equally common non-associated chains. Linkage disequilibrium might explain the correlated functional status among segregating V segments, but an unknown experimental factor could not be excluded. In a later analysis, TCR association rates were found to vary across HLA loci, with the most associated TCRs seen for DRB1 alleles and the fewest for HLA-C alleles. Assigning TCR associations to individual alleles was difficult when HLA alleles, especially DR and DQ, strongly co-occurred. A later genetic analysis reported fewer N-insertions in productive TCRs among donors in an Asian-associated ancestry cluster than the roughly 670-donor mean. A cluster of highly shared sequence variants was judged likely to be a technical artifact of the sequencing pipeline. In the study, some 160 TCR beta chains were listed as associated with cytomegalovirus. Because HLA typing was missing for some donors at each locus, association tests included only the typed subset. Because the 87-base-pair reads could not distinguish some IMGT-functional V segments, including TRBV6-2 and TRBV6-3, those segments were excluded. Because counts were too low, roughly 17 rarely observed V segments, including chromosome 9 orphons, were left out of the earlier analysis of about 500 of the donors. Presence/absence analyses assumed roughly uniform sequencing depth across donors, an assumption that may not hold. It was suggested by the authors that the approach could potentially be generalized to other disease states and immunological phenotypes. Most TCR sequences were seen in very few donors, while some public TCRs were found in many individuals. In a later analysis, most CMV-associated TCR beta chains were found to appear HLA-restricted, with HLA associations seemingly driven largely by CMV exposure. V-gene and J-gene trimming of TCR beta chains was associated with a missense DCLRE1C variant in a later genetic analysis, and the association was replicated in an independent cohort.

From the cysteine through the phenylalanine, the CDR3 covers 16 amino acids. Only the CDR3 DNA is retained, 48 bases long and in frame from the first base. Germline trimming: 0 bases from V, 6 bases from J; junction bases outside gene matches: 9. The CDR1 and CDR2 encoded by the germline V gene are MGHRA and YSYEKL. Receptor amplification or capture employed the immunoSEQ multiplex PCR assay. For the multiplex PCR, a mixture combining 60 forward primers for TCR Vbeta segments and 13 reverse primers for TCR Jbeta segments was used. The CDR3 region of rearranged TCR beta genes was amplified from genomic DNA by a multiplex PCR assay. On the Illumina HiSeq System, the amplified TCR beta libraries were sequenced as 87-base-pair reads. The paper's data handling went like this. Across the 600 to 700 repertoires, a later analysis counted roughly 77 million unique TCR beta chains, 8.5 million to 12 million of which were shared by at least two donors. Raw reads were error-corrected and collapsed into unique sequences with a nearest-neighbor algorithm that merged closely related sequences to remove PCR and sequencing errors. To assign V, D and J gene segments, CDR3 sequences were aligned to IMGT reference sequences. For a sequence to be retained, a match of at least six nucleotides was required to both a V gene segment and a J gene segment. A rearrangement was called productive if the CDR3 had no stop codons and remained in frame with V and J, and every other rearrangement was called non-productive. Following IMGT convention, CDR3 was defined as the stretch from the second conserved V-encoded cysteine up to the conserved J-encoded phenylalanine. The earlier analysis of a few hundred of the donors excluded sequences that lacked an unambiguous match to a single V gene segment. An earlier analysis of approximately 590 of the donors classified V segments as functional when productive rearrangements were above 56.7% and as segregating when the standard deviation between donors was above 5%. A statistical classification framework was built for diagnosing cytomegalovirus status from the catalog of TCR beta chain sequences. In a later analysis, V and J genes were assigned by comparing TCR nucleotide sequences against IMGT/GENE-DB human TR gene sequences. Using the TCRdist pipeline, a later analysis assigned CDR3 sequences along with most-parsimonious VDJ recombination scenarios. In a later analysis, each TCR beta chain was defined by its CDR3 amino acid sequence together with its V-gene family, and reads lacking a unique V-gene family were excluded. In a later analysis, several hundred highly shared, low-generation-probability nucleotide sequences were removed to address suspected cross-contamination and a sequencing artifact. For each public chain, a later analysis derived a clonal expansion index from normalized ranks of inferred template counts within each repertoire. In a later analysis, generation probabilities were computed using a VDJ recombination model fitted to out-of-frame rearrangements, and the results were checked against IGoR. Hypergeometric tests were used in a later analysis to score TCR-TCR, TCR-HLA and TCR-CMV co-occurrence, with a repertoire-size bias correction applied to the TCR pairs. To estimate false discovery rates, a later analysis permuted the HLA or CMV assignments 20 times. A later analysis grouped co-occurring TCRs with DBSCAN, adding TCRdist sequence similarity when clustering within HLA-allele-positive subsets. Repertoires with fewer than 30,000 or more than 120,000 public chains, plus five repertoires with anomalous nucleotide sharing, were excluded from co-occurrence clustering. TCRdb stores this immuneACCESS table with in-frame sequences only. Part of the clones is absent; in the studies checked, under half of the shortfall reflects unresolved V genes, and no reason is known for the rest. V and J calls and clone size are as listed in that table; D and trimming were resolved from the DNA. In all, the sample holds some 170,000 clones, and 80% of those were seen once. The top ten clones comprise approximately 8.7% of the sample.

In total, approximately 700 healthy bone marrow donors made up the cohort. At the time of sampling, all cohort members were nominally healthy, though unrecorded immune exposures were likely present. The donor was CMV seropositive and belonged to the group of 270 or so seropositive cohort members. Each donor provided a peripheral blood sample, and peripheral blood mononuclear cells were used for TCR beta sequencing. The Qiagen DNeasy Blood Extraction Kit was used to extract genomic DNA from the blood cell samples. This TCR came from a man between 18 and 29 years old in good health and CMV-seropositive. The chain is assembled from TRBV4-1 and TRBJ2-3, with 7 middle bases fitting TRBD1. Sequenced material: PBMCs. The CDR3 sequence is CASSQDRGGMGDTQYF. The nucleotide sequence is TGCGCCAGCAGCCAAGATCGAGGGGGCATGGGTGATACGCAGTATTTT.